Below, 23 T cell receptor beta chains from the same sample are listed, as sequenced in a study of blood T cell repertoires in COVID-19. TCRdb's copy holds only in-frame clones and misses some; the assay was immunoSEQ multiplex PCR. Here the sample spans nearly 30,000 clones, roughly three quarters being singletons. The sequenced material came from peripheral blood. These receptors all come from an older woman with acute or convalescent COVID-19.

This rearrangement joins TRBV28 to TRBJ2-5; possibly TRBD2 for D (7 bases). This CDR3 is 15 amino acids long. The germline V gene has CDR1 MDHEN and CDR2 SYDVKM. The V and J ends lost 3 bases and 2 bases respectively, with 13 bases between them. The CDR3 loop reads CASSLEGRGQETQYF. As DNA, the CDR3 is TGTGCCAGCAGTTTGGAGGGGAGGGGGCAAGAGACCCAGTACTTC. Combining the CDR3 with reference TRBV28 and TRBJ2-5 gives the whole variable domain DVKVTQSSRYLVKRTGEKVFLECVQDMDHENMFWYRQDPGLGLRLIYFSYDVKMKEKGDIPEGYSVSREKKERFSLILESASTNQTSMYLCASSLEGRGQETQYFGPGTRLLVL.

The rearrangement uses TRBV7-3 and TRBJ2-1; 15 bases are shared with TRBD2. Germline CDR1 and CDR2: SGHTA and FQGTGA. Trimming cost V 6 bases and J 9 bases; bases outside gene matches: 15. The CDR3 extends over 18 amino acids. The CDR3 is CASRHPGGPGLAGGEQFF. In nucleotides, the CDR3 is TGTGCCAGCAGACACCCGGGAGGTCCGGGACTAGCGGGAGGTGAGCAGTTCTTC.

This chain uses TRBV7-2 with TRBJ2-5, with D possibly being TRBD2 (6 bases). The CDR3 runs 16 residues. V was clipped by 4 bases and J by 2 bases, with 17 bases between them. Germline CDR1 and CDR2: SGHTA and FQGNSA. This CDR3 reads CASSYLPTGDQETQYF. The CDR3 coding sequence is TGTGCCAGCAGCTACCTCCCCACGGGGGATCAAGAGACCCAGTACTTC. Based on the CDR3 plus reference TRBV7-2 and TRBJ2-5, the full variable domain is GAGVSQSPSNKVTEKGKDVELRCDPISGHTALYWYRQSLGQGLEFLIYFQGNSAPDKSGLPSDRFSAERTGGSVSTLTIQRTQQEDSAVYLCASSYLPTGDQETQYFGPGTRLLVL.

The chain combines TRBV10-3 with TRBJ2-3, with D possibly being TRBD1 (5 bases). Germline loops: CDR1 ENHRY, CDR2 SYGVKD. V gave up 11 bases and J gave up 0 bases, with 15 bases separating them. The CDR3 is 14 residues long. The CDR3 loop is CASGSVRSTDTQYF. For the CDR3, the DNA is TGTGCCTCAGGGTCAGTGCGAAGCACAGATACGCAGTATTTT.

This clone was seen only a few times. This rearrangement joins TRBV2 to TRBJ1-1; no clear D gene. Germline V gene sequence: CDR1 SNHLY, CDR2 FYNNEI. Trimming shortened V by 3 bases and J by 1 base, and 6 bases separated the two germline ends. This CDR3 has 13 amino acids. The CDR3 spells CASSDGGNTEAFF. In DNA form, the CDR3 reads TGTGCCAGCAGTGATGGAGGGAACACTGAAGCTTTCTTT. Filled out from reference TRBV2 and TRBJ1-1, the complete variable domain reads EPEVTQTPSHQVTQMGQEVILRCVPISNHLYFYWYRQILGQKVEFLVSFYNNEISEKSEIFDDQFSVERPDGSNFTLKIRSTKLEDSAMYFCASSDGGNTEAFFGQGTRLTVV.

This sequence joins TRBV5-1 and TRBJ1-5; TRBD1 matches 8 bases. The germline gives CDR1 SGHRS, CDR2 YFSETQ. V shed 4 bases, J shed 3 bases, and the junction held 9 bases outside the gene matches. The CDR3 extends over 16 amino acids. Here the CDR3 DNA reads TGCGCCAGCAGCGAAACAGGGGGTTACCCCAATCAGCCCCAGCATTTT. This encodes CASSETGGYPNQPQHF.

The chain couples TRBV3-1 (or the pseudogene TRBV3-2) to TRBJ1-1, with D uncertain. This CDR3 has 13 amino acids. The V and J ends lost 1 base and 6 bases respectively, with 9 bases between them. CDR1 is LGHDT, CDR2 YNNKEL, per germline (reference sequence). CDR3 DNA: TGTGCCAGCAGCCAAGGCAGGATCGCTGAAGCTTTCTTT. Its protein product is CASSQGRIAEAFF.

The chain joins TRBV28 to TRBJ2-7, with D possibly TRBD2 on 6 matching bases. The length of the CDR3 is 13 residues. V was shortened by 8 bases and J by 2 bases, with 13 bases between the two germline ends. The germline V gene has CDR1 MDHEN and CDR2 SYDVKM. CDR3 protein: CASVEPGAYEQYF. In DNA, the CDR3 is TGTGCCAGCGTGGAACCGGGGGCCTACGAGCAGTACTTC.

This chain connects TRBV27 to TRBJ1-1; D is uncertain. The V end was cut by 5 bases, the J end by 4 bases, with 11 bases between. Germline CDR1 and CDR2: MNHEY and SMNVEV (reference sequence). The CDR3 is made up of 13 amino acids. CDR3 sequence: CASSPRGSTEAFF. The CDR3 coding sequence is TGTGCCAGCAGTCCTAGAGGGTCCACTGAAGCTTTCTTT.

The chain recombines TRBV6-4 with TRBJ1-2; D ambiguous. The germline V and J ends were trimmed by 2 bases and 0 bases, with 10 bases remaining between them. Per germline, CDR1 MRHNA and CDR2 SNTAGT. The CDR3 length is 15 residues. In DNA form, the CDR3 reads TGTGCCAGCAGTGACAAGGGAGGAACTAACTATGGCTACACCTTC. Protein sequence: CASSDKGGTNYGYTF.

The V call is TRBV25-1, the J call TRBJ1-1; 7 bases agree with TRBD1. The CDR3 has 16 amino acids. The trim removed 0 bases at V and 2 bases at J, leaving 6 bases unmatched. In germline, CDR1 is MGHDK, CDR2 SYGVNS. CDR3 protein: CASSEYIEGANTEAFF. The CDR3 DNA is TGTGCCAGCAGTGAATATATTGAGGGGGCTAACACTGAAGCTTTCTTT.

V gene TRBV5-1 combines with J gene TRBJ1-1, with D tentatively TRBD1 (6 bases). Germline V gene lookup returns CDR1 SGHRS and CDR2 YFSETQ. This CDR3 region has 14 residues. Trimming cost V 5 bases and J 1 base, with 12 bases left between them. In DNA form, the CDR3 reads TGCGCCAGCAGTCCGGGAGGGGGGAACACTGAAGCTTTCTTT. It yields the protein CASSPGGGNTEAFF.

As for this clone: The junction departs from germline at one end; a sequencing error may be responsible. The genes are TRBV28 and TRBJ2-7; D is ambiguous. From germline, CDR1 is MDHEN and CDR2 SYDVKM. The CDR3 covers 14 residues. CDR3 DNA sequence: TGTGCCAGCACTTTAGAGTCCGACACCTACGAGCAGTACTTC. It is translated as CASTLESDTYEQYF.

In this sample, this clone turned up a few times. The rearrangement joins TRBV28 to TRBJ2-7; weak D call: TRBD2 (5 bases). This CDR3 has 12 amino acids. From germline, CDR1 is MDHEN and CDR2 SYDVKM. Trimming took 2 bases from V and 7 from J, leaving 9 bases between them. The CDR3 is CASSLRRGEQYF. The CDR3 nucleotides are TGTGCCAGCAGTTTACGACGGGGAGAGCAGTACTTC.

The V and J genes are TRBV4-2 and TRBJ2-2; TRBD2 might be the D (7 bases). Trimming pared 4 bases from V and 4 bases from J, leaving 13 bases between. The CDR3 is 15 residues long. Per germline, CDR1 LGHNA and CDR2 YNFKEQ. The CDR3 sequence is CASSPGGRGTGELFF. CDR3 coding DNA: TGTGCCAGCAGCCCGGGGGGCCGGGGCACCGGGGAGCTGTTTTTT.

The chain has TRBV18 and TRBJ1-6; 7 bases are shared with TRBD1. V lost 3 bases to trimming and J lost 4 bases; unmatched junction nucleotides: 3. In germline, CDR1 is KGHSH, CDR2 LQKENI. The CDR3 is 15 residues long. The CDR3 here is CASSPIQGYNSPLHF. The CDR3 nucleotides are TGTGCCAGCTCACCGATACAGGGGTATAATTCACCCCTCCACTTT.

The CDR3 DNA reads TGTGCCAGCAGTGAAACAAGGGGGTTTGGCTACACCTTC. It yields the protein CASSETRGFGYTF. This chain connects TRBV2 to TRBJ1-2, with a possible D match to TRBD1 (6 bases). Germline V CDR1 and CDR2: SNHLY, FYNNEI. This CDR3 has 13 residues. V was cut by 2 bases and J by 7 bases, with 11 bases left in between.

J is TRBJ1-2 and V is TRBV7-9, with D maybe TRBD1 (6 bases). CDR3 length equals 15 residues. The V gene's germline CDR1 is SEHNR and CDR2 FQNEAQ (reference sequence). Trimming took off 5 bases at V and 5 bases at J, with 18 bases between the two ends. The CDR3 bases are TGTGCCAGCAGCCTTGAGACAGGAACCACATATGGCTACACCTTC. Translated: CASSLETGTTYGYTF.

The CDR3 nucleotides read TGTGCCAGCAGCCAAGTTGAGACAGGCCGCTCCTACGAGCAGTACTTC. Its translation: CASSQVETGRSYEQYF. The chain recombines TRBV14 with TRBJ2-7; D is perhaps TRBD1 (6 bases). This CDR3 contains 16 residues. The V end was cut by 1 base, the J end by 0 bases, with 13 bases between. From germline, CDR1 is SGHDN and CDR2 FVKESK.

This clone showed up just a few times. The genes are TRBV20-1 and TRBJ2-1, with 13 positions matching TRBD2. Germline CDR1 DFQATT, CDR2 SNEGSKA (reference sequence). After removal of 3 bases from V and 4 bases from J, the junction contained 9 bases not matched to a gene. The CDR3 has 17 amino acids. The CDR3 DNA follows: TGCAGTGCTAGTACACTAGCGGGGGGGCCCCGGTACAATGAGCAGTTCTTC. Translating gives CSASTLAGGPRYNEQFF.

The rearrangement joins TRBV29-1 to TRBJ2-7, with D tentatively TRBD1 (5 bases). V dropped 4 bases and J dropped 2 bases, with 6 bases sitting between them. There are 11 residues in the CDR3. The V gene's germline CDR1 is SQVTM and CDR2 ANQGSEA. The CDR3 sequence: CSVAGTYEQYF. CDR3 nucleotide sequence: TGCAGCGTTGCAGGGACCTACGAGCAGTACTTC.

The V call is TRBV9, the J call TRBJ2-1, with 8 bases aligning to TRBD2. The V segment lost 0 bases and the J segment 7 bases; nucleotides outside the gene matches: 6. The CDR3 runs to 15 residues. Germline V gene data show CDR1 as SGDLS and CDR2 as YYNGEE. CDR3 DNA sequence: TGTGCCAGCAGCGTAGAGGTAGCGGGGAGGAATGAGCAGTTCTTC. It codes for CASSVEVAGRNEQFF.

CDR3 protein: CASSPGLATDTQYF. The CDR3 DNA sequence: TGTGCCAGCAGCCCGGGACTAGCAACAGATACGCAGTATTTT. The chain combines TRBV3-1 (or the pseudogene TRBV3-2) with TRBJ2-3, with TRBD2 identical over 9 bases. Germline V gene data show CDR1 as LGHDT and CDR2 as YNNKEL (reference sequence). V lost 4 bases to trimming and J lost 3 bases; unmatched junction nucleotides: 2. This CDR3 region has 14 residues.